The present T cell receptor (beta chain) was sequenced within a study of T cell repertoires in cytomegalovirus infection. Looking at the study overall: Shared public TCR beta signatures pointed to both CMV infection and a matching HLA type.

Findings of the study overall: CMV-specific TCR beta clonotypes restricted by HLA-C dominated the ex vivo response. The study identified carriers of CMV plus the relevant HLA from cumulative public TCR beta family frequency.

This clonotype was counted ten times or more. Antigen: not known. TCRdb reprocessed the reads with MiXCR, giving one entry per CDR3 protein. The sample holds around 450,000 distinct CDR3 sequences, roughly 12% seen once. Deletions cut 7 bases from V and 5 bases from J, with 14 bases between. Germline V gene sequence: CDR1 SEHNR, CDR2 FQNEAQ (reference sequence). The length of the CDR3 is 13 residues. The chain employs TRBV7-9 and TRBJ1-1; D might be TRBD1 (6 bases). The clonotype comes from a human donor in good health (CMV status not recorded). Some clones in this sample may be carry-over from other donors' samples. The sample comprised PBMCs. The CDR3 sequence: CASIRTDPTEAFF. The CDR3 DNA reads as TGTGCCAGCATCAGGACAGATCCGACTGAAGCTTTCTTT.